Below, 8 T cell receptor beta chains from the same sample are listed, as sequenced in a study of blood T cell repertoires in COVID-19. Profiling relied on immunoSEQ multiplex PCR, and the TCRdb table lists in-frame clones only, not all of them. Of 270,000 or so clones listed, approximately 90% are singletons. Sequenced: PBMCs or T cells enriched from blood (not recorded which). These receptors came from a woman aged 25 to 45 with acute COVID-19.

This clone was found once. The chain recombines TRBV25-1 with TRBJ1-3, with TRBD1 matching 7 bases. CDR1 and CDR2 from the germline V gene are MGHDK and SYGVNS. The CDR3 consists of 16 residues. Germline trimming cut 4 bases from V and 0 bases from J; bases unmatched to any gene: 6. The CDR3 protein is CASSGVGTDSGNTIYF. DNA for the CDR3: TGTGCCAGCAGTGGGGTCGGGACAGACTCTGGAAACACCATATATTTT.

The sample holds one count of this clone. V usage is TRBV19 and J usage is TRBJ2-6, with a weak D call TRBD1 (5 bases). The CDR3 totals 14 residues. Germline V gene lookup returns CDR1 LNHDA and CDR2 SQIVND (reference sequence). V gave up 8 bases and J gave up 2 bases, with 10 bases separating them. CDR3 in amino acids: CASQTEPGANVLTF. In DNA form, the CDR3 reads TGTGCCAGTCAGACAGAGCCTGGGGCCAACGTCCTGACTTTC.

V gene TRBV10-3 combines with J gene TRBJ1-1; no firm D call. V was clipped by 0 bases and J by 6 bases, with 11 bases between them. Looked up from germline, CDR1 is ENHRY and CDR2 is SYGVKD. This CDR3 region has 14 residues. This chain's CDR3 is CAISESGEGSEAFF. The CDR3 DNA reads TGTGCCATCAGTGAGTCGGGTGAGGGATCTGAAGCTTTCTTT.

The rearrangement uses TRBV11-2 and TRBJ1-1; D gene uncertain. The V end was cut by 5 bases, the J end by 0 bases, with 16 bases between. The CDR3 consists of 16 residues. From germline, CDR1 is SGHAT and CDR2 FQNNGV. The CDR3, as DNA: TGTGCCAGCAGCACCCCCGGGATCGGAATGAACACTGAAGCTTTCTTT. Protein product: CASSTPGIGMNTEAFF.

V gene TRBV19 combines with J gene TRBJ2-2; 9 bases are a match to TRBD1. The V gene's germline CDR1 is LNHDA and CDR2 SQIVND (reference sequence). The CDR3 spans 14 residues. V was pared by 6 bases and J by 7 bases, with 6 bases of the junction left unmatched. The CDR3 DNA reads as TGTGCCAGTAGCACAGGGGGCGCGGGCGGGGAGCTGTTTTTT. Amino acids: CASSTGGAGGELFF.

This chain connects TRBV7-3 to TRBJ2-3; 12 nucleotides agree with TRBD2. The CDR3 has 16 amino acids. CDR1 is SGHTA and CDR2 is FQGTGA in the germline V gene. V lost 4 bases and J lost 2; bases outside the gene matches: 4. CDR3 loop: CASSSGTSGFTDTQYF. DNA of the CDR3: TGTGCCAGCAGCTCTGGGACTAGCGGGTTCACAGATACGCAGTATTTT.

V is TRBV19 and J is TRBJ1-5; D is ambiguous. Trimming stripped 0 bases from V and 1 base from J, with 4 bases between. The germline CDR1 and CDR2 sequences are LNHDA and SQIVND (reference sequence). This CDR3 is built from 14 residues. CDR3 nucleotide sequence: TGTGCCAGTAGTATAGACGGGAGCAATCAGCCCCAGCATTTT. It is translated as CASSIDGSNQPQHF.

This clone was recorded once. CDR3 bases: TGTGCCAGCAGGCCGGGACTAGCGGGATCCGGGGAGCTGTTTTTT. Translated: CASRPGLAGSGELFF. The chain carries TRBV6-5 and TRBJ2-2, with TRBD2 matching 13 bases. The CDR3 loop spans 15 amino acids. V gave up 6 bases and J gave up 6 bases; unmatched junction bases: 4. Per germline, CDR1 MNHEY and CDR2 SVGAGI.